This T cell receptor beta chain was identified in a study of early T cells in non-severe SARS-CoV-2 infection (dated by TCRdb to the early 2020s). As for the study more broadly: Because TCR sequencing was done on bulk RNA from unsorted whole blood, the alpha and beta chains could not be paired.

Concerning this clonotype: Its antigen is currently not known. There are no base qualities to consult, and no much larger clone falls within one base.

For CDR1 and CDR2, the germline V gene (reference sequence) lists SEHNR and FQNEAQ. The CDR3 measures 12 amino acids from cysteine to phenylalanine. Kept here is only the CDR3 DNA, which spans 36 bases and is read in frame from base 1. Clipping removes 6 bases from V and 11 bases from J, with 4 as the unmatched junction base count. Libraries were prepared through 5' RACE. The data were produced on a NextSeq 500. In the TCR library protocol, unique molecular identifiers were attached to individual cDNA molecules to correct for PCR bias and sequencing error. TCR alpha and beta chains were both sequenced, and the abundances of alpha and beta sequences in each sample were closely correlated with each other. On the study's bioinformatics: Decombinator V4 was used to annotate the V gene, J gene and CDR3 of the TCR sequences. TCRs were defined as expanded if a significant change between any two time points was detected under a Poisson model with p below 0.0001. TCR abundances were normalised to the total number of TCRs sequenced per sample and were expressed as counts per million. MAIT TCRs were defined by TRAV1-2 paired with TRAJ12, TRAJ20 or TRAJ33, and iNKT TCRs by TRAV10 paired with TRAJ18. VDJdb, accessed on 1 November 2021, was searched for TCRs annotated for CMV, EBV and SARS-CoV-2, and TCRs annotated for more than one antigen were excluded. Clones were called with MiXCR by TCRdb after fastp trimmed the public reads at Q25, and only in-frame beta chains were retained. Here each entry gathers all rows of one CDR3 protein and keeps the most common genes and DNA. V and J calls and clone size were set by TCRdb, not the authors. For this sample the table gives some 70,000 distinct CDR3 sequences, of which more than 4% were detected only once. The ten largest account for 4.9% of the sample.

Paper-wide results and their limitations: VDJdb matching was skewed toward anti-spike CD8 responses, so virus-specific expansions were likely underestimated and private and CD4 specificities were missed.

Set within a cohort of healthcare workers in London, UK, this nested case-control study involved weekly PCR testing of nasopharyngeal swabs along with blood sampling. Healthcare workers were enrolled in the week of the UK lockdown, from 23 to 31 March 2020, and were followed every week for up to roughly 15 weeks. Sequencing was carried out using whole blood. This receptor chain uses TRBV7-9 and TRBJ1-6, and 7 bases in between align with TRBD1. The TCR comes from an adult who was a healthcare worker with PCR-confirmed SARS-CoV-2 infection or an uninfected control (not recorded which). The bases are TGTGCCAGCAGTTCGGGACAGACACCCCTCCACTTT. The resulting protein is CASSSGQTPLHF.